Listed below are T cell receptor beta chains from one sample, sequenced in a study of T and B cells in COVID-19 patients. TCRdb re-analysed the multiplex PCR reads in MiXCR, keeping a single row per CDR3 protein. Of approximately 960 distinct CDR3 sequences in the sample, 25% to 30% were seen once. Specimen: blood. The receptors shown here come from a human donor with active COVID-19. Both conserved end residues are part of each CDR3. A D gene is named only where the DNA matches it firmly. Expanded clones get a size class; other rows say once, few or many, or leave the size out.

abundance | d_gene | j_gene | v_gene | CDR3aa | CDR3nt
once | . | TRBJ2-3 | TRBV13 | CASSLEGEGGTDTQYF | TGTGCCAGCAGCTTAGAGGGGGAGGGGGGCACAGATACGCAGTATTTT
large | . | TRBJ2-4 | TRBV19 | CASSIPGTAKNIQYF | TGTGCCAGTAGTATCCCCGGGACAGCCAAAAACATTCAGTACTTC
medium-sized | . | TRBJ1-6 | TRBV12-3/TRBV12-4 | CASSPGTGNSPLHF | TGTGCCAGCAGTCCCGGGACGGGGAATTCACCCCTCCACTTT
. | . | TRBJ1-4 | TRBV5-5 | CASSPYYSTNEKLFF | TGTGCCAGCAGCCCGTACTACTCAACTAATGAAAAACTGTTTTTT
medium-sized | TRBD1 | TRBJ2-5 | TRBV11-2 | CASRHGTGGTETQYF | TGTGCCAGCAGACACGGGACAGGGGGCACAGAGACCCAGTACTTC
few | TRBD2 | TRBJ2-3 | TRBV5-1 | CASRLGLAGGDTQYF | TGTGCCAGCAGGCTGGGACTAGCGGGGGGAGATACGCAGTATTTT
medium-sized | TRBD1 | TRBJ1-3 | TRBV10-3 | CAILDRDSGNTIYF | TGTGCCATATTGGACAGGGACTCTGGAAACACCATATATTTT
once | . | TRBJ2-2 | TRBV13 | CASGLEGRGGELFF | TGTGCCAGCGGCTTAGAAGGTAGGGGCGGGGAGCTGTTTTTT
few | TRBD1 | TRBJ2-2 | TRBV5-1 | CASRIGTENTGELFF | TGCGCCAGCCGAATCGGGACAGAGAACACCGGGGAGCTGTTTTTT
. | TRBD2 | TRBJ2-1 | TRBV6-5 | CASSASGGANEQFF | TGTGCCAGCAGTGCTAGCGGGGGGGCGAATGAGCAGTTCTTC
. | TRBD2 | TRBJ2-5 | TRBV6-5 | CASSSGLAGGPRWGQETQYF | TGTGCCAGCAGTTCTGGACTAGCGGGAGGGCCCAGGTGGGGACAAGAGACCCAGTACTTC